The 9 T cell receptor beta chains below were found in one sample sequenced in a study of OX40 agonist ivuxolimab in advanced cancers. Sequencing was performed with immunoSEQ multiplex PCR; in TCRdb, only in-frame clones are kept and a portion is missing. In the table there are tens of thousands of clones, about 92% of which are singletons. Here the sequenced sample was CD4+ or CD8+ T cells sorted from blood, taken in a trial of the OX40 agonist ivuxolimab. These receptors all come from an adult with an advanced solid tumor such as melanoma, head and neck, liver or kidney cancer.

The V call is TRBV9, the J call TRBJ2-3; the match to TRBD2 covers 11 bases. V trimming: 4 bases; J trimming: 8 bases; junction bases outside the gene matches: 9. The CDR3 sequence is 15 residues long. CDR1 SGDLS and CDR2 YYNGEE come from the germline V gene. DNA of the CDR3: TGTGCCAGCAGCCCGACTAGCGGGGCCCCGGGTACGCAGTATTTT. As protein: CASSPTSGAPGTQYF.

The chain recombines TRBV6-5 with TRBJ1-2; D gene ambiguous. With 5 bases removed from V and 0 bases from J, the gap between germline ends came to 10 bases. CDR3 size: 14 residues. Germline assignment: CDR1 MNHEY and CDR2 SVGAGI. The CDR3: CASSQIDSNYGYTF. CDR3 nucleotides: TGTGCCAGCAGTCAGATTGATTCTAACTATGGCTACACCTTC.

The chain employs TRBV7-9 and TRBJ1-5; 10 bases are a match to TRBD1. This CDR3 comprises 13 residues. CDR1 is SEHNR and CDR2 is FQNEAQ in the germline V gene (reference sequence). J was trimmed by 16 bases and V by 5 bases; bases with no gene match: 11. This CDR3 reads CASSGSTGTGEHF. CDR3 nucleotide sequence: TGTGCCAGCAGCGGCTCAACCGGGACAGGGGAACATTTT.

V gene TRBV27 combines with J gene TRBJ2-2; TRBD1 matches at 7 bases. From germline, CDR1 is MNHEY and CDR2 SMNVEV (reference sequence). The CDR3 is 16 residues long. The ends lost 7 bases at V and 0 bases at J; junction bases unmatched: 8. The CDR3 nucleotides are TGTGCCAGCAAATTAGCCGGGACAGCGAACACCGGGGAGCTGTTTTTT. Translation gives CASKLAGTANTGELFF.

Of note for this clone: The sample holds other DNA sequences that translate to the same CDR3. This chain uses TRBV6-5 with TRBJ1-1; the D gene is possibly TRBD1 (5 bases). With 0 bases removed from V and 3 bases from J, the gap between germline ends came to 8 bases. CDR1 is MNHEY and CDR2 is SVGAGI in the germline V gene. The CDR3 totals 14 residues. CDR3 loop: CASSYSRGDTEAFF. The CDR3, as DNA: TGTGCCAGCAGTTACTCCCGGGGGGACACTGAAGCTTTCTTT.

This clone was recorded only once. The V and J genes are TRBV20-1 and TRBJ1-1; D may be TRBD1 (6 bases). Trimming pared 4 bases from V and 4 bases from J, leaving 7 bases between. Germline V lookup: CDR1 DFQATT, CDR2 SNEGSKA (reference sequence). This CDR3 is built from 11 residues. The DNA of the CDR3 is TGCAGTGCTAAGGGGGGCACTGAAGCTTTCTTT. Its protein product is CSAKGGTEAFF.

The gene calls are TRBV30 and TRBJ2-7, with TRBD1 matching 10 bases. The germline V gene encodes CDR1 GTSNPN and CDR2 SVGIG (reference sequence). The CDR3 is 13 residues long. The V segment lost 5 bases and the J segment 3 bases; nucleotides outside the gene matches: 4. The CDR3 loop reads CAWGRDRGYEQYF. CDR3 DNA sequence: TGTGCCTGGGGCCGGGACAGGGGCTACGAGCAGTACTTC.

J is TRBJ2-1 and V is TRBV7-9; 8 bases line up with TRBD2. The CDR3 runs to 15 residues. In germline, CDR1 is SEHNR, CDR2 FQNEAQ (reference sequence). J gave up 9 bases and V 1 base, and 8 bases lay outside the gene matches. The CDR3 region is CASSLGSTSGPEQFF. DNA of the CDR3: TGTGCCAGCAGCTTAGGCTCAACTAGCGGTCCTGAGCAGTTCTTC.

The genes are TRBV2 and TRBJ1-5; D is uncertain. The CDR3 loop spans 13 amino acids. CDR1 and CDR2 (germline): SNHLY, FYNNEI. V was trimmed by 7 bases and J by 5 bases, leaving 12 bases between them. The chain's CDR3 is CASNWQVDQPQHF. DNA for the CDR3: TGTGCCAGCAATTGGCAGGTAGATCAGCCCCAGCATTTT. The full variable domain, in which reference TRBV2 and TRBJ1-5 provide the parts outside the CDR3, is EPEVTQTPSHQVTQMGQEVILRCVPISNHLYFYWYRQILGQKVEFLVSFYNNEISEKSEIFDDQFSVERPDGSNFTLKIRSTKLEDSAMYFCASNWQVDQPQHFGDGTRLSIL.